This T cell receptor (beta chain) was profiled in a study of blood T cell repertoires in COVID-19. From germline, CDR1 is LNHDA and CDR2 SQIVND (reference sequence). V lost 5 bases to trimming and J lost 5 bases, with 12 bases between them. The CDR3 totals 14 residues. Assay: immunoSEQ multiplex PCR; the TCRdb copy retains only in-frame clones and omits some. The repertoire holds a few hundred thousand clones, with roughly 88% as singletons. This clonotype was obtained from a woman aged 25 to 39 with COVID-19, enrolled during active disease. The source material was peripheral blood. This chain links TRBV19 with TRBJ2-2; a weak D match, TRBD1 (5 bases). CDR3 protein: CASSGAGRTGELFF. CDR3 coding DNA: TGTGCCAGTAGTGGGGCAGGGCGGACCGGGGAGCTGTTTTTT.